This T cell receptor beta chain was sequenced during a study of control samples from healthy donors and cancer patients. Using immunoSEQ multiplex PCR, the repertoire was profiled, and TCRdb retains in-frame clones only, with some absent. The table shows 110,000 to 150,000 clones, with roughly nine tenths occurring only once. Germline assignment: CDR1 MDHEN and CDR2 SYDVKM. The CDR3 covers 15 residues. Trimming at V came to 7 bases and at J to 2 bases, leaving 8 bases not matched to a gene. This sequence joins TRBV28 and TRBJ2-7; TRBD1 matches at 10 bases. Material: blood. This TCR was sampled from a man aged 25 to 40 in good health. CDR3 in DNA: TGTGCCAGCACTTCCGGGACAGGGGACACCTACGAGCAGTACTTC. Its translation: CASTSGTGDTYEQYF.